The entry that follows covers one T cell receptor beta chain sequence. The data stem from a study of blood T cell repertoires in COVID-19. Produced via immunoSEQ multiplex PCR; TCRdb's table is partial and in-frame only. In the table there are about 670,000 clones, 85% to 90% of which are singletons. After removal of 0 bases from V and 6 bases from J, the junction contained 11 bases not matched to a gene. The CDR3 length is 18 residues. Germline CDR1 reads MGHDK; CDR2 reads SYGVNS. Source material: peripheral blood. The TCR was taken from a woman between 18 and 30 years old with acute or convalescent COVID-19. The chain employs TRBV25-1 and TRBJ1-4, with 9 bases aligning to TRBD1. This CDR3 is CASSEYPTGTGIHEKLFF. CDR3 sequence (DNA): TGTGCCAGCAGTGAATACCCAACCGGGACAGGGATTCATGAAAAACTGTTTTTT.